This T cell receptor (beta chain) was identified during a study of a mutant IDH1 vaccine in newly diagnosed glioma. Background on the study: Among treated patients, 62.5% were male and around 40% female, and mean age was about 40 years. Pretreatment consisted of radiotherapy, temozolomide, or both, with most receiving both.

Germline V gene sequence: CDR1 SSHAT, CDR2 FNYEAQ (reference sequence). This CDR3 is 13 amino acids long. Time point specified: baseline, week 1 (first vaccination visit). The sample's treatment: pre-vaccination baseline after standard-of-care therapy. The study enrolled donors with new WHO grade 3 or 4 IDH1-mutant, ATRX-lost astrocytomas. As for this clone: Its antigen is still unknown. One junction end disagrees with the germline gene, perhaps due to a read error.

Study-wide results and caveats: Apparently, pseudoprogression bore no relation to changes among the top peripheral T cell clonotypes.

The method was immunoSEQ multiplex PCR; TCRdb's version includes in-frame clones alone and lacks a portion of them. The repertoire includes approximately 92,000 clones, around 80% of them detected once, and less than 8.5% sits in the top ten. V gene TRBV7-7 combines with J gene TRBJ1-3, with no clear D. Material: PBMCs, obtained from a glioma patient treated with radiotherapy, temozolomide or both. The TCR comes from a man between 40 and 49 years old with glioma. CDR3 coding DNA: TGTGCTAGCAGCCCCGGGGAAGGAAACACCATATATTTT. Translated: CASSPGEGNTIYF.